This TCR beta chain appears in the sequencing data of a study of blood T cell repertoires in COVID-19. TCRdb keeps only in-frame clones here, not all; method: immunoSEQ multiplex PCR. The table includes some 250,000 clones, 70% to 85% detected once. Sequenced material: peripheral blood. The TCR was taken from an elderly woman with acute or convalescent COVID-19.

The CDR3 spells CASKEGGQLRWGYTF. The CDR3 bases are TGTGCCAGCAAAGAGGGGGGACAGCTCCGCTGGGGCTACACCTTC. This chain uses TRBV2 with TRBJ1-2, with 7 bases aligning to TRBD1. V shed 7 bases and J 8 bases; nucleotides not matched to a gene: 16. The germline V gene encodes CDR1 SNHLY and CDR2 FYNNEI. The CDR3 totals 15 residues.